These 24 T cell receptor beta chains came from one sample sequenced in a study of T cell repertoires in cytomegalovirus infection. TCRdb reprocessed the reads with MiXCR, giving one entry per CDR3 protein. The data show 630,000 or so distinct CDR3 sequences, roughly 24% seen once. What was sequenced was CD8+ T cells from PBMCs. The receptor set was obtained from a human donor in good health (CMV status not recorded). Some clones in this sample may be carry-over from other donors' samples.

This clonotype was found a few times. This chain joins TRBV6-6 and TRBJ2-3, with D unresolved. Germline V gene data show CDR1 as MNHNY and CDR2 as SVGAGI (reference sequence). The CDR3 covers 13 residues. Trimming removed 5 bases from V and 6 bases from J, with 12 bases in between. CDR3 in amino acids: CASSKSLSDTQYF. The CDR3 nucleotides read TGTGCCAGCAGTAAGAGTCTCTCCGATACGCAGTATTTT.

There are a few counts of this clonotype. J is TRBJ2-1 and V is TRBV27; D is uncertain. The CDR3 has 13 residues. CDR1 and CDR2 from the germline V gene are MNHEY and SMNVEV (reference sequence). Trimming left V 4 bases short and J 4 bases short, with 8 bases between. The CDR3 bases are TGTGCCAGCAGTTCTCAGACTTACAATGAGCAGTTCTTC. Translation gives CASSSQTYNEQFF.

The chain employs TRBV9 and TRBJ1-5, with TRBD1 matching 9 bases. Germline values: CDR1 SGDLS, CDR2 YYNGEE. The ends lost 3 bases at V and 0 bases at J; junction bases unmatched: 7. The CDR3 is 17 residues long. CDR3 in DNA: TGTGCCAGCAGCGCTGGGGACAGGGCGACTAGCAATCAGCCCCAGCATTTT. Translated: CASSAGDRATSNQPQHF.

This clonotype was observed a few times. The chain couples TRBV20-1 to TRBJ1-1; D unclear. CDR1 and CDR2 from the germline V gene are DFQATT and SNEGSKA (reference sequence). V lost 5 bases to trimming and J lost 1 base, with 8 bases between them. The CDR3 runs 12 residues. CDR3 DNA sequence: TGCAGTGCTGGATTGGAGAACACTGAAGCTTTCTTT. It is translated as CSAGLENTEAFF.

In this sample, this clonotype turned up many times. The rearrangement joins TRBV7-8 to TRBJ2-1; 8 bases agree with TRBD2. V lost 5 bases and J lost 4; bases outside the gene matches: 13. The CDR3 contains 17 residues. CDR1 and CDR2 (germline): SGHVS, FQNEAQ. CDR3 sequence: CASSHPGGGSGYNEQFF. Written as DNA, the CDR3 is TGTGCCAGCAGCCACCCTGGCGGGGGGTCCGGGTACAATGAGCAGTTCTTC.

This clonotype was found a few times. Relative to the germline gene, one junction end is altered; a read error may explain this. The chain combines TRBV7-7 with TRBJ2-1, with D possibly being TRBD2 (7 bases). The germline V gene encodes CDR1 SSHAT and CDR2 FNYEAQ (reference sequence). The CDR3 has 16 residues. Here the CDR3 reads CASSLRAGAEYNEQFF. The CDR3 DNA follows: TGTGCTAGCAGCTTAAGGGCGGGGGCCGAATACAATGAGCAGTTCTTC.

The chain's CDR3 is CSVANIGTEAFF. CDR3 nucleotide sequence: TGCAGCGTTGCTAACATAGGCACTGAAGCTTTCTTT. This rearrangement joins TRBV29-1 to TRBJ1-1; unclear D gene. The CDR3 contains 12 residues. Per germline, CDR1 SQVTM and CDR2 ANQGSEA. Trimming left V 4 bases short and J 4 bases short, with 10 bases between.

This clonotype appeared once. One base away lies a much larger clone, so this may be a sequencing read error. The genes are TRBV7-6 and TRBJ1-2; possible D gene TRBD1, 6 bases. Germline-derived CDR1 and CDR2 are SGHVS and FNYEAQ. The length of the CDR3 is 14 residues. V was trimmed by 1 base and J by 3 bases, leaving 9 bases between them. CDR3 in DNA: TGTGCCAGCAGCTTAGGGACAGTTGACTATGGCTACACCTTC. This gives the protein CASSLGTVDYGYTF.

This clonotype occurred many times. DNA of the CDR3: TGCAGCGTCGGATTGACAACCACCTCTGGGGCCAACGTCCTGACTTTC. This encodes CSVGLTTTSGANVLTF. V is TRBV29-1 and J is TRBJ2-6; D ambiguous. Germline loops: CDR1 SQVTM, CDR2 ANQGSEA. This CDR3 is built from 16 residues. V was clipped by 6 bases and J by 0 bases, with 15 bases between them.

The chain uses TRBV19 and TRBJ1-2; TRBD1 is a possible D gene (5 bases). The CDR3 covers 14 residues. The V gene's germline CDR1 is LNHDA and CDR2 SQIVND (reference sequence). Trimming removed 5 bases from V and 7 bases from J, with 17 bases in between. Here the CDR3 reads CASSWDSAQRGYTF. The CDR3 nucleotides are TGTGCCAGTAGTTGGGACTCCGCCCAGCGTGGCTACACCTTC.

This clonotype showed up just a few times. The chain uses TRBV12-3 or TRBV12-4 and TRBJ2-3; 8 bases match TRBD2. CDR3 length: 16 residues. Losses at the gene ends were 1 base for V and 7 bases for J; bases not matched to a gene: 10. The CDR3 region is CASSLDRGGSINTQYF. The CDR3 DNA is TGTGCCAGCAGTTTAGATCGGGGGGGGTCGATAAATACGCAGTATTTT.

This clonotype was detected many times. The V call is TRBV7-8, the J call TRBJ2-5; D is possibly TRBD1 or TRBD2 (5 bases each). The CDR3 contains 17 residues. Trimming removed 3 bases at V and 2 bases at J, with 19 bases between. Germline loops: CDR1 SGHVS, CDR2 FQNEAQ. CDR3 nucleotides: TGTGCCAGCAGCTTTAGGGGCGGGCCACACAGGCAAGAGACCCAGTACTTC. This encodes CASSFRGGPHRQETQYF.

At least ten counts were recorded for this clonotype. This sequence joins TRBV28 and TRBJ2-5; D remains unclear. CDR3 size: 13 residues. The germline V gene has CDR1 MDHEN and CDR2 SYDVKM. Between the trimmed V and J ends, which lost 3 bases and 0 bases, there was a span of 5 bases. CDR3 loop: CASSFKNQETQYF. CDR3 nucleotide sequence: TGTGCCAGCAGTTTTAAGAACCAAGAGACCCAGTACTTC.

V usage is TRBV12-3 or TRBV12-4 and J usage is TRBJ2-3, with 9 bases aligning to TRBD2. After removal of 0 bases from V and 0 bases from J, the junction contained 13 bases not matched to a gene. The CDR3 spans 20 residues. The CDR3 protein is CASSLAHRRGGSSSTDTQYF. The CDR3 bases are TGTGCCAGCAGTTTAGCACACCGGCGGGGGGGATCCTCTAGCACAGATACGCAGTATTTT.

This clonotype was seen only a few times. CDR3 sequence: CASSLQRQDGYEQYF. CDR3 nucleotides: TGCGCCAGCAGCCTCCAGCGACAGGACGGGTACGAGCAGTACTTC. This chain joins TRBV4-1 and TRBJ2-7; tentative D call: TRBD1 (6 bases). CDR1 and CDR2 (germline): MGHRA, YSYEKL. The V end was cut by 4 bases, the J end by 4 bases, with 17 bases between. This CDR3 is built from 15 residues.

This sequence joins TRBV19 and TRBJ1-1; tentatively, D is TRBD1 (6 bases). The CDR3 has 15 amino acids. With 7 bases removed from V and 3 bases from J, the gap between germline ends came to 18 bases. Germline V gene lookup returns CDR1 LNHDA and CDR2 SQIVND (reference sequence). CDR3 sequence reads: CASTYRRGPYTEAFF. The CDR3 nucleotides read TGTGCCAGTACCTACCGTCGGGGGCCATACACTGAAGCTTTCTTT.

The chain carries TRBV6-1 and TRBJ2-7; D ambiguous. Trimming left V 0 bases short and J 2 bases short, with 8 bases between. Germline V gives CDR1 MNHNS, CDR2 SASEGT. CDR3 length: 14 residues. CDR3 loop: CASSEAKGTYEQYV. For the CDR3, the DNA is TGTGCCAGCAGTGAAGCAAAGGGAACCTACGAGCAGTACGTC.

Written as DNA, the CDR3 is TGCGCCAGCGGGTCCTCGCGAAAGGGGCCCCCAGATACGCAGTATTTT. Translated, it gives CASGSSRKGPPDTQYF. The gene calls are TRBV23-1 and TRBJ2-3, with D perhaps TRBD1 (5 bases). TRBV23-1 is classed as an ORF, of uncertain function. This CDR3 region has 16 residues. The V end lost 8 bases, the J end lost 4 bases, and 22 bases lay between the germline ends.

The chain joins TRBV29-1 to TRBJ2-1, with D perhaps matching TRBD1 (6 bases). The CDR3 has 11 residues. CDR1 SQVTM and CDR2 ANQGSEA come from the germline V gene. Trimming cost V 6 bases and J 6 bases, with 9 bases left between them. As DNA, the CDR3 is TGCAGCGTGGGGGCCGTCAATGAGCAGTTCTTC. It is translated as CSVGAVNEQFF.

The rearrangement links TRBV28 to TRBJ2-5; D perhaps matches TRBD1 (6 bases). Trimming stripped 1 base from V and 1 base from J, with 16 bases between. Germline V CDR1 and CDR2: MDHEN, SYDVKM. The CDR3 is made up of 17 amino acids. The CDR3 here is CASSLFTGQMSQETQYF. The CDR3 coding sequence is TGTGCCAGCAGTTTATTCACTGGACAGATGTCCCAAGAGACCCAGTACTTC.

This clonotype appeared a few times. The chain combines TRBV4-3 with TRBJ1-3; the D is unclear. The CDR3 is 17 residues long. Trimming took off 3 bases at V and 0 bases at J, with 15 bases between the two ends. Looked up from germline, CDR1 is LGHNA and CDR2 is YSLEER. In DNA, the CDR3 is TGCGCCAGCAGCCAGGACCGTACTCGGTACTCTGGAAACACCATATATTTT. It specifies CASSQDRTRYSGNTIYF.

The rearrangement uses TRBV2 and TRBJ2-7, with a weak D call TRBD2 (5 bases). V lost 7 bases and J lost 4, with 11 bases in between. Germline V gene sequence: CDR1 SNHLY, CDR2 FYNNEI. This CDR3 contains 12 residues. CDR3: CASTSRGYEQYF. The DNA of the CDR3 is TGTGCCAGCACCAGCCGGGGTTACGAGCAGTACTTC.

V is TRBV14 and J is TRBJ2-1; no clear D. V dropped 2 bases and J dropped 10 bases, with 12 bases sitting between them. CDR3 length: 13 amino acids. The germline gives CDR1 SGHDN, CDR2 FVKESK. The CDR3: CASSQFNINEQFF. The CDR3 DNA reads TGTGCCAGCAGCCAATTCAACATTAACGAGCAGTTCTTC.

Concerning this clonotype: Relative to the germline gene, one junction end is altered; a read error may explain this. This chain uses TRBV20-1 with TRBJ2-7, with 11 bases matching TRBD1. The CDR3 runs 15 residues. Germline CDR1 reads DFQATT; CDR2 reads SNEGSKA (reference sequence). The CDR3 DNA reads as TGCAGTGCTGGAGATCTAGGGACAGGGGGCTACGAGCAGTACTTC. Translation: CSAGDLGTGGYEQYF.